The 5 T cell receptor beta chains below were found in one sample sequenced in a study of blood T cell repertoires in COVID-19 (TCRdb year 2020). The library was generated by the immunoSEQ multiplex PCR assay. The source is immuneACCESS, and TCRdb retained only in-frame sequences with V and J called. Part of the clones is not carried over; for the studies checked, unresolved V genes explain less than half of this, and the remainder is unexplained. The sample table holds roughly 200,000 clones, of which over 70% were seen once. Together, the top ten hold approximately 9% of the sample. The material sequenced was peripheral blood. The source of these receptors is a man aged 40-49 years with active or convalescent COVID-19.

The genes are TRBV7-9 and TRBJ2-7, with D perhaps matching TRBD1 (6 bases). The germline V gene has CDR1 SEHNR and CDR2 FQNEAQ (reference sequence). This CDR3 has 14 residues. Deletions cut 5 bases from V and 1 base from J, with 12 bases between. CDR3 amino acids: CASSVSGQSYEQYF. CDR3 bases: TGTGCCAGCAGCGTATCCGGACAGTCCTACGAGCAGTACTTC.

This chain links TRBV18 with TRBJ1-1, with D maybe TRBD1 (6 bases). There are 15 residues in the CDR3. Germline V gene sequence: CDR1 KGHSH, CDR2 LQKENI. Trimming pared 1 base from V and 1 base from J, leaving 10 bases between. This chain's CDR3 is CASSPRSDRNTEAFF. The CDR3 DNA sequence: TGTGCCAGCTCACCACGATCGGACAGGAACACTGAAGCTTTCTTT.

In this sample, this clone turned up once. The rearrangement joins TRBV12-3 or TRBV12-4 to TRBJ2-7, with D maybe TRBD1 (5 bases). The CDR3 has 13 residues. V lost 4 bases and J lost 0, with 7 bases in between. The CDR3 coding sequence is TGTGCCAGCAGTTCCGACAGCTCCTACGAGCAGTACTTC. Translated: CASSSDSSYEQYF.

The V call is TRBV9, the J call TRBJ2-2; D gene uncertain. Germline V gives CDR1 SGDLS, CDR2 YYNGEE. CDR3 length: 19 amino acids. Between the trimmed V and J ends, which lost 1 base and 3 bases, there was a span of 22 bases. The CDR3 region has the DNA TGTGCCAGCAGCGTACTCAATGGGCTCCGCAAATGGGACACCGGGGAGCTGTTTTTT. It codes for CASSVLNGLRKWDTGELFF. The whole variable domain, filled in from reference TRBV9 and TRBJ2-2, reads DSGVTQTPKHLITATGQRVTLRCSPRSGDLSVYWYQQSLDQGLQFLIQYYNGEERAKGNILERFSAQQFPDLHSELNLSSLELGDSALYFCASSVLNGLRKWDTGELFFGEGSRLTVL.

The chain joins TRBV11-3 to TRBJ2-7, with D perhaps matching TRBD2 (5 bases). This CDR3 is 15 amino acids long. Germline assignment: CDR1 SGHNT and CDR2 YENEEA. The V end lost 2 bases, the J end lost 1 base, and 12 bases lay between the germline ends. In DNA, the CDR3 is TGTGCCAGCAGCTTATCCGGGATTTCGTCCTACGAGCAGTACTTC. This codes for CASSLSGISSYEQYF.